The TCR beta chain described here comes from a study of somatic mutations in cytotoxic T cells in rheumatoid arthritis. Overall study results and limits: It was found that CD8+ T-cell clonality in rheumatoid arthritis patients did not differ significantly from that in age-matched healthy controls. Slight underrepresentation of TRBV07 in rheumatoid arthritis patients was not adjusted for multiple comparisons.

Clones were read by immunoSEQ multiplex PCR, and TCRdb kept only the in-frame ones, dropping some. Found here are 10,000 to 12,000 clones, 77% of them singletons; the top ten hold roughly a fifth. Using positive magnetic bead selection on an AutoMACS, CD4+ and CD8+ cells were isolated, after which their purity was checked by flow cytometry. The V gene's germline CDR1 is SGHRS and CDR2 YFSETQ. This CDR3 has 16 amino acids. Trimming shortened V by 0 bases and J by 2 bases, and 12 bases separated the two germline ends. Concerning this clone itself: The antigen remains unidentified.

The TCR was taken from a man in his forties or fifties in good health. The sample consisted of CD8+ T cells sorted from blood. The gene calls are TRBV5-1 and TRBJ2-1, with D possibly TRBD1 on 5 matching bases. This CDR3 is CASSLGRDSPYNEQFF. In DNA, the CDR3 is TGCGCCAGCAGCTTGGGCAGGGATAGTCCCTACAATGAGCAGTTCTTC.